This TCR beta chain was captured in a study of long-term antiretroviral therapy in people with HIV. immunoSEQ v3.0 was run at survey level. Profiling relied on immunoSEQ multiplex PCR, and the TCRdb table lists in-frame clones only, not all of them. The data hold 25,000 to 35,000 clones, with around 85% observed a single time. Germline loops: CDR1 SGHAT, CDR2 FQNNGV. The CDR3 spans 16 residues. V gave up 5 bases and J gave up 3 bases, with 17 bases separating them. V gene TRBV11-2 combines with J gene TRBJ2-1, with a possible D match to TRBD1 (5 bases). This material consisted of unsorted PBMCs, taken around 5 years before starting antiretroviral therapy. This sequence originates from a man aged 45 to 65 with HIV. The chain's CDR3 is CASSPPQGINYNEQFF. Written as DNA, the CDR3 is TGTGCCAGCAGCCCTCCTCAGGGAATAAACTACAATGAGCAGTTCTTC.